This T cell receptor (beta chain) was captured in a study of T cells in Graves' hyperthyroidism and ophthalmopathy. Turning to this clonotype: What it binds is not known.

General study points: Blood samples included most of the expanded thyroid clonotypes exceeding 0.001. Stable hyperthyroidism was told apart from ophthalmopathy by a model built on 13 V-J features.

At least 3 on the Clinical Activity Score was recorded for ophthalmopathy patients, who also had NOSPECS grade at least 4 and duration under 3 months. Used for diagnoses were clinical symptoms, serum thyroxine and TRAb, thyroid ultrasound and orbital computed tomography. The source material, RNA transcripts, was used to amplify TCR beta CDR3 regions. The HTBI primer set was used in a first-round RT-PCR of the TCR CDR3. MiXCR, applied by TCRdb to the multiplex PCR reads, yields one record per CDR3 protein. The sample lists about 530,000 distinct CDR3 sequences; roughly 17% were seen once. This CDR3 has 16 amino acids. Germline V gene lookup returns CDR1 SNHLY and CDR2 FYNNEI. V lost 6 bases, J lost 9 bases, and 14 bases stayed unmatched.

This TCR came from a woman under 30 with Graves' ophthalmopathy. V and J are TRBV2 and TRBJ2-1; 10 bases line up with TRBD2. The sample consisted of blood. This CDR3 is CASRHYLAGEDGEQFF. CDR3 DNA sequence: TGTGCCAGCAGGCACTACCTAGCGGGAGAGGACGGTGAGCAGTTCTTC.